This TCR beta chain emerged from a study of T cells in tuberculosis. About the study: Sequenced TCRs come from CD1B-GMM tetramer-binding T cells.

Points on this clone: No antigen is known for it.

Points from the study as a whole: Cases with active tuberculosis were adults, while controls were adolescents. Active tuberculosis alpha repertoires lay closer to GMM-specific TCRs than controls'. Shorter CDR3-alpha in active tuberculosis partly drove smaller distances.

CDR1 is WNHNN, CDR2 SYGVQD, per germline (reference sequence). V gave up 2 bases and J gave up 4 bases; unmatched junction bases: 8. The CDR3 has 16 amino acids. Repertoires were generated with immunoSEQ multiplex PCR, while TCRdb's copy carries only in-frame clones and drops some. The sample has about 29,000 clones, 90% seen once. Sequenced input: PBMCs. The source is a donor between 10 and 29 years old with latent tuberculosis or without tuberculosis infection. The rearrangement joins TRBV10-1 to TRBJ2-1; 7 positions match TRBD2. The CDR3 reads CASSEARTSLYNEQFF. CDR3 nucleotide sequence: TGCGCCAGCAGTGAGGCGAGGACTAGTCTTTACAATGAGCAGTTCTTC.